What follows describes a single T cell receptor beta chain. What it recognizes is unknown. This entry is derived from a study of shared clonotypes between healthy human individuals. About the research overall: Sampling drew on donors who were a couple of women and a few men aged 18 to 49.

V shed 0 bases and J shed 1 base, with 12 bases lying between them. CDR3 size: 15 residues. Germline V gene lookup returns CDR1 GTSNPN and CDR2 SVGIG (reference sequence). Study findings and constraints: Naive subsets typically showed greater estimated richness than memory subsets.

Only in-frame clones appear in the TCRdb table, and some are missing; sequencing was by immunoSEQ multiplex PCR. The sample consists of 650,000 to 800,000 clones, around 77% of them appearing once. The receptor's source is a young woman in good health. The chain is built from TRBV30 and TRBJ1-1, with D possibly TRBD1 on 6 matching bases. The sample taken for sequencing was memory CD4+ T cells sorted from blood. Described subset: CD45RA-negative fraction. Here the CDR3 reads CAWSVHLQGNTEAFF. The CDR3 DNA reads TGTGCCTGGAGTGTCCACTTACAGGGGAACACTGAAGCTTTCTTT.